The clone carrying this T cell receptor (beta chain) was counted a few times. Sequencing used immunoSEQ multiplex PCR; TCRdb keeps in-frame clones, though not all of them. The table has roughly 3,400 clones, nearly 70% seen once. The CDR3 is 16 residues long. Germline V gives CDR1 LNHDA, CDR2 SQIVND (reference sequence). Trimming stripped 3 bases from V and 0 bases from J, with 15 bases between. The sample originates from a study of preoperative IRX-2 immunotherapy in early breast cancer. Regarding treatment: preoperative locoregional IRX-2 cytokine immunotherapy. This chain uses TRBV19 with TRBJ2-7; D could derive from TRBD1 or TRBD2 (6 bases each). Sequences were derived from tumor tissue, sampled after IRX-2 immunotherapy. The receptor was derived from a human donor with breast cancer. CDR3 residues: CASSMGASVYSYEQYF. The CDR3 DNA follows: TGTGCCAGTAGTATGGGGGCTAGCGTGTACTCCTACGAGCAGTACTTC.